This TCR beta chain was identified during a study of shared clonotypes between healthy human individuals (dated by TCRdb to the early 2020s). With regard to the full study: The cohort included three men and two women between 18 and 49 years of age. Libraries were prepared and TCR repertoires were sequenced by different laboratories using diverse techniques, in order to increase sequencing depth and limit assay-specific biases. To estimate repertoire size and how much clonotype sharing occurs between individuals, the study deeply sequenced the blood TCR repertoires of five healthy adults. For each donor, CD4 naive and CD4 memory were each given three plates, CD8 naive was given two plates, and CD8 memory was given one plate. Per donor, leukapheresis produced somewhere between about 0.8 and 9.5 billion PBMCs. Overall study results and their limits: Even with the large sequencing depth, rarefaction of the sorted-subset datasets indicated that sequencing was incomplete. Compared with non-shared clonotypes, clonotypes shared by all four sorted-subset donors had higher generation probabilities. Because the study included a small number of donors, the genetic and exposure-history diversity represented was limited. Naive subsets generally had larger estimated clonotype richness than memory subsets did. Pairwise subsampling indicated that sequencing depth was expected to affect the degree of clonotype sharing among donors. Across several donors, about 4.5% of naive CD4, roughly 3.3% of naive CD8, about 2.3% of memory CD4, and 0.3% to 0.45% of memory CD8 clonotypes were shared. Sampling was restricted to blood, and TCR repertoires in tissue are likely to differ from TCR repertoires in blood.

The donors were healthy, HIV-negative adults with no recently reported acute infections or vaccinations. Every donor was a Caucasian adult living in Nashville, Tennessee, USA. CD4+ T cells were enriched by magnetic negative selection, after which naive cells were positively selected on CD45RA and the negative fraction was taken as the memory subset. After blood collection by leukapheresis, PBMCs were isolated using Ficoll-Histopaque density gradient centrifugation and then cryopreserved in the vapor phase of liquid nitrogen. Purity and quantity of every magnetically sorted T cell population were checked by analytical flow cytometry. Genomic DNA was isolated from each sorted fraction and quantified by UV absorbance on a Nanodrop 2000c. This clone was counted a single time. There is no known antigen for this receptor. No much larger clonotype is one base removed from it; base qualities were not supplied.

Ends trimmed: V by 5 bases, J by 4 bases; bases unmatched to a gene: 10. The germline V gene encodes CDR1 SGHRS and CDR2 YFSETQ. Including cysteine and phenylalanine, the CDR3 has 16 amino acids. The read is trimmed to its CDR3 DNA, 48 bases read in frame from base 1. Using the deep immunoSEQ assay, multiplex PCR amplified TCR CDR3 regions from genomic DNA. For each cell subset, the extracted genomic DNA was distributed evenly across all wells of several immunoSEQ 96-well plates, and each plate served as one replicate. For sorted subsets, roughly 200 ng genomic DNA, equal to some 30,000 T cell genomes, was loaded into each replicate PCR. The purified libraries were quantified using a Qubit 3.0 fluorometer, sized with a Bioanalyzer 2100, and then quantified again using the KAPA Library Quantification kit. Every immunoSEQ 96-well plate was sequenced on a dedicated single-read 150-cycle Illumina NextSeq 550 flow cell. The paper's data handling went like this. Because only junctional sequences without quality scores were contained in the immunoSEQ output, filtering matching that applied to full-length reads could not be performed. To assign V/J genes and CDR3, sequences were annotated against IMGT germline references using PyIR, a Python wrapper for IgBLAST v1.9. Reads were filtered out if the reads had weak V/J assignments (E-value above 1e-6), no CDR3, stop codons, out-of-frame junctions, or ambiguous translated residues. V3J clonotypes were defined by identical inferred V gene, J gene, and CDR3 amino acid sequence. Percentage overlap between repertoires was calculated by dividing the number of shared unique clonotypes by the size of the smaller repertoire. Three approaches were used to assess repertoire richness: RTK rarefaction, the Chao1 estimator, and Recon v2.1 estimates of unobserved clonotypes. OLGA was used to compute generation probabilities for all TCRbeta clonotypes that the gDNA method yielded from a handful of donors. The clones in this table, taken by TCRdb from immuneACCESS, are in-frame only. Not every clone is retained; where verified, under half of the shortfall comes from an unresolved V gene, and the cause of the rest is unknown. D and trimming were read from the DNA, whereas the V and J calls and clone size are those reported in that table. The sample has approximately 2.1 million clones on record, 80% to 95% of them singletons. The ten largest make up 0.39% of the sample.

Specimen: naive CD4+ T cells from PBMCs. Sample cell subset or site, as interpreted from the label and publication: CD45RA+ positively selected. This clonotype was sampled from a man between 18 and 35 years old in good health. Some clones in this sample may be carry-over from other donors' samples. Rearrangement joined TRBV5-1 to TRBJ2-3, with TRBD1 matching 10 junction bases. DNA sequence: TGCGCCAGCAGATTGAGTGGGACAGGGGCGTCAGATACGCAGTATTTT. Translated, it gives CASRLSGTGASDTQYF. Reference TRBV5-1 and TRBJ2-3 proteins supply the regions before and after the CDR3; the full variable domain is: KAGVTQTPRYLIKTRGQQVTLSCSPISGHRSVSWYQQTPGQGLQFLFEYFSETQRNKGNFPGRFSGRQFSNSRSEMNVSTLELGDSALYLCASRLSGTGASDTQYFGPGTRLTVL.